Shown below are 17 T cell receptor beta chains from a single sample sequenced in a study of T cells in Graves' hyperthyroidism and ophthalmopathy. TCR beta CDR3 sequences were amplified from RNA transcripts. HTBI primers were employed in a first-round RT-PCR of the TCR CDR3. One entry per CDR3 protein results from TCRdb running MiXCR on the multiplex PCR reads. The sample carries 700,000 to 950,000 distinct CDR3 sequences, about a third recorded once. Sequences were obtained from blood. These receptors were collected from a woman in her 40s with Graves' hyperthyroidism.

This clonotype appeared a few times. V usage is TRBV5-4 and J usage is TRBJ1-2; maybe TRBD1 (5 bases). Germline V gene lookup returns CDR1 SGHNT and CDR2 YYREEE (reference sequence). The CDR3 consists of 15 residues. The V and J ends lost 4 bases and 0 bases respectively, with 13 bases between them. CDR3 in DNA: TGTGCCAGCAGCCAATCCTGGACAACTAACTATGGCTACACCTTC. Translated, it gives CASSQSWTTNYGYTF.

This clonotype was detected ten times or more. DNA for the CDR3: TGCAGCGTCCGGATGTCAGGGGTTGTCGAGTATGGCTACACCTTC. It is translated as CSVRMSGVVEYGYTF. The V and J genes are TRBV29-1 and TRBJ1-2; D is possibly TRBD1 (6 bases). The CDR3 has 15 amino acids. Germline lookup yields CDR1 SQVTM and CDR2 ANQGSEA. With 6 bases removed from V and 5 bases from J, the gap between germline ends came to 22 bases.

Ten or more counts support this clonotype. This chain's CDR3 is CASSVARPQRTNTEAFF. The DNA for the CDR3 is TGTGCCAGCAGTGTAGCCCGTCCTCAAAGAACCAACACTGAAGCTTTCTTT. This chain joins TRBV2 and TRBJ1-1; D is unclear. Germline CDR1 SNHLY, CDR2 FYNNEI. The CDR3 extends over 17 amino acids. Trimming shortened V by 4 bases and J by 2 bases, and 20 bases separated the two germline ends.

V is TRBV4-3 and J is TRBJ1-4, with a tentative D call TRBD1 (5 bases). CDR3 size: 16 residues. Germline loops: CDR1 LGHNA, CDR2 YSLEER. The ends were cut back, 0 bases at V and 3 bases at J, with 11 bases in the middle. The CDR3 reads CASSQDLPGPNEKLFF. In DNA form, the CDR3 reads TGCGCCAGCAGCCAAGATCTTCCAGGGCCTAATGAAAAACTGTTTTTT.

There are a few counts of this clonotype. The genes are TRBV7-9 and TRBJ2-4, with 8 bases that match TRBD2. Trimming took 5 bases from V and 0 from J; bases not matched to a gene: 3. The CDR3 consists of 15 residues. Germline CDR1 is SEHNR and CDR2 is FQNEAQ (reference sequence). CDR3 protein: CASSRSGVAKNIQYF. The CDR3 DNA follows: TGTGCCAGCAGCCGTAGCGGGGTAGCCAAAAACATTCAGTACTTC.

The gene calls are TRBV25-1 and TRBJ2-5; no clear D gene. The V gene lost 4 bases and the J gene lost 4 bases, with 16 bases spanning the gap. The CDR3 is made up of 15 amino acids. Germline V gene data show CDR1 as MGHDK and CDR2 as SYGVNS. The CDR3 DNA reads as TGTGCCAGCAGTGCCTCCGGGCACTCGACAGAGACCCAGTACTTC. Its translation: CASSASGHSTETQYF.

This clonotype has at least ten counts. The rearrangement links TRBV12-3 or TRBV12-4 to TRBJ1-3; TRBD1 might be the D (6 bases). This CDR3 comprises 14 residues. V gave up 5 bases and J gave up 3 bases, with 11 bases separating them. This CDR3 is CASSPGVSGNTIYF. Here the CDR3 DNA reads TGTGCCAGCAGTCCAGGGGTTAGTGGAAACACCATATATTTT.

This clonotype was counted between two and nine times. V gene TRBV6-5 combines with J gene TRBJ1-1; 7 bases line up with TRBD1. Germline V CDR1 and CDR2: MNHEY, SVGAGI. There are 15 residues in the CDR3. V was pared by 0 bases and J by 3 bases, with 4 bases of the junction left unmatched. Here the CDR3 reads CASSYSRGVDTEAFF. The CDR3 DNA reads as TGTGCCAGCAGTTACTCCAGGGGGGTGGACACTGAAGCTTTCTTT.

In this sample, this clonotype turned up many times. The genes are TRBV19 and TRBJ2-7; possibly TRBD1 for D (6 bases). Trimming cost V 5 bases and J 0 bases, with 11 bases left between them. The CDR3 is 14 amino acids. Germline V gene sequence: CDR1 LNHDA, CDR2 SQIVND (reference sequence). This CDR3 is CASSPGDGSYEQYF. The CDR3, as DNA: TGTGCCAGTAGTCCAGGGGACGGCTCCTACGAGCAGTACTTC. Full variable domain (outside the CDR3, taken from reference TRBV19 and TRBJ2-7): DGGITQSPKYLFRKEGQNVTLSCEQNLNHDAMYWYRQDPGQGLRLIYYSQIVNDFQKGDIAEGYSVSREKKESFPLTVTSAQKNPTAFYLCASSPGDGSYEQYFGPGTRLTVT.

The chain recombines TRBV24-1 with TRBJ1-1; D call uncertain. This CDR3 is 14 amino acids long. Per germline, CDR1 KGHDR and CDR2 SFDVKD. Between the trimmed V and J ends, which lost 11 bases and 0 bases, there was a span of 15 bases. The CDR3 nucleotides read TGTGCCAGCCTAGACCGCCAGATGAACACTGAAGCTTTCTTT. This gives the protein CASLDRQMNTEAFF.

This clonotype was seen only once. The gene calls are TRBV12-3 or TRBV12-4 and TRBJ2-5; D is uncertain. This CDR3 has 14 amino acids. V was trimmed by 3 bases and J by 8 bases, leaving 16 bases between them. Written as DNA, the CDR3 is TGTGCCAGCAGTTTGAAAATGGCCCTAAGAACCCAGTACTTC. As protein: CASSLKMALRTQYF.

The J gene is TRBJ2-2, the V gene TRBV19; perhaps TRBD1 as D (6 bases). CDR3 length: 12 amino acids. V lost 8 bases to trimming and J lost 3 bases, with 7 bases between them. Germline CDR1 and CDR2: LNHDA and SQIVND (reference sequence). The CDR3 DNA reads as TGTGCCAGTGGACAGTACACCGGGGAGCTGTTTTTT. Encoded protein: CASGQYTGELFF.

This clonotype came up many times. The chain couples TRBV7-9 to TRBJ2-7; D is ambiguous. This CDR3 is built from 16 residues. CDR1 is SEHNR, CDR2 FQNEAQ, per germline (reference sequence). V was shortened by 3 bases and J by 6 bases, with 21 bases between the two germline ends. The CDR3 DNA is TGTGCCAGCAGCTTGTCTAATGGACCGTGGCCCGGCGAGCAGTACTTC. Amino acid sequence: CASSLSNGPWPGEQYF.

This clonotype appeared many times. The chain recombines TRBV14 with TRBJ1-5, with D hard to call. The CDR3 is made up of 14 amino acids. Trimming cost V 2 bases and J 4 bases, with 9 bases left between them. Germline V gene data show CDR1 as SGHDN and CDR2 as FVKESK. CDR3 nucleotide sequence: TGTGCCAGCAGCCAATCCGGAGCTAATCAGCCCCAGCATTTT. This encodes CASSQSGANQPQHF.

This clonotype appeared a few times. The chain joins TRBV7-3 to TRBJ1-2; 9 positions match TRBD1. V shed 6 bases, J shed 4 bases, and the junction held 12 bases outside the gene matches. CDR3 size: 16 residues. The germline CDR1 and CDR2 sequences are SGHTA and FQGTGA. The CDR3 bases are TGTGCCAGCAGTTACCAAACAGGGGGCGACCCCTATGGCTACACCTTC. Amino acid sequence: CASSYQTGGDPYGYTF.

The table lists this clonotype with many counts. The gene calls are TRBV24-1 and TRBJ2-2; 8 positions match TRBD1. CDR1 and CDR2 from the germline V gene are KGHDR and SFDVKD. The CDR3 is 17 residues long. With 1 base clipped from V and 4 bases from J, the junction kept 7 bases outside the gene matches. CDR3 amino acids: CATSDLNRGRSTGELFF. CDR3 nucleotide sequence: TGTGCCACCAGTGATTTAAACAGGGGGAGATCCACCGGGGAGCTGTTTTTT.

This chain links TRBV7-2 with TRBJ1-5; 7 bases align to TRBD1. This CDR3 comprises 16 residues. The V gene end was trimmed by 5 bases and the J gene end by 13 bases; junction bases not matched to a gene: 20. Germline-derived CDR1 and CDR2 are SGHTA and FQGNSA. This CDR3 is CASSPTPGGGDPVQHF. The CDR3 DNA follows: TGTGCCAGCAGCCCCACGCCAGGGGGGGGGGACCCCGTACAGCATTTT.